The sequence of this T cell receptor beta chain was determined in a study of CD8+ T cells in alopecia areata. Findings and caveats of the study: Affected lesional scalp, above all in alopecia totalis/universalis, was more clonal than normal scalp. Among the 100 top clones, expanded CD8+ clones, like scalp clonality, were significantly decreased by tofacitinib. Researchers say the link of baseline CD8+ expansion to response remains uncertain, with one nonresponder.

RNA was isolated and reverse transcribed to cDNA, the sequencing template. The data were produced by immunoSEQ multiplex PCR, yet TCRdb's version contains in-frame clones alone and is incomplete. The data show 200,000 or so clones, more than 45% seen once. In the case of this clone: Its cognate antigen is unknown.

The treatment was: oral pan-JAK inhibitor, 5-10 mg twice daily. Trimming at V came to 0 bases and at J to 1 base, leaving 9 bases not matched to a gene. CDR3 length equals 17 residues. CDR1 is SGHDT, CDR2 YYEEEE, per germline. The source was CD4+ T cells sorted from blood, collected at week 24, from a patient treated with tofacitinib. This chain uses TRBV5-6 with TRBJ1-1; 7 nucleotides line up with TRBD1. The clonotype comes from a human donor with alopecia areata. The CDR3 loop reads CASSLVRGTEPNTEAFF. The DNA for the CDR3 is TGTGCCAGCAGCTTGGTTCGGGGGACAGAACCGAACACTGAAGCTTTCTTT. The full variable domain, rest sourced from reference TRBV5-6 and TRBJ1-1, is DAGVTQSPTHLIKTRGQQVTLRCSPKSGHDTVSWYQQALGQGPQFIFQYYEEEERQRGNFPDRFSGHQFPNYSSELNVNALLLGDSALYLCASSLVRGTEPNTEAFFGQGTRLTVV.